Following are 7 T cell receptor beta chains from one sample sequenced in a study of T cell changes during pregnancy in multiple sclerosis. This table comes from immunoSEQ multiplex PCR, and its TCRdb copy is limited to in-frame clones, with some not included. The profile shows roughly 100,000 clones, 85% to 95% of them singletons. The starting material was peripheral blood, obtained after pregnancy. The receptors derive from a female donor with multiple sclerosis, enrolled in a pregnancy study.

The chain carries TRBV19 and TRBJ2-2; perhaps TRBD1 as D (5 bases). Germline V CDR1 and CDR2: LNHDA, SQIVND (reference sequence). The CDR3 has 14 residues. V was shortened by 3 bases and J by 6 bases, with 11 bases between the two germline ends. In DNA form, the CDR3 reads TGTGCCAGTAGTATGGGCAGGGTTGCCGGGGAGCTGTTTTTT. Its translation is CASSMGRVAGELFF.

The chain is built from TRBV6-6 and TRBJ2-4; 9 bases agree with TRBD1. CDR1 and CDR2 from the germline V gene are MNHNY and SVGAGI (reference sequence). V trimming: 7 bases; J trimming: 4 bases; junction bases outside the gene matches: 8. CDR3 length: 15 amino acids. The chain's CDR3 is CASNEPGQGKNIQYF. Here the CDR3 DNA reads TGTGCCAGCAATGAACCGGGACAGGGAAAAAACATTCAGTACTTC.

This clone occurred a few times. The genes are TRBV28 and TRBJ1-5; a weak D match, TRBD1 (5 bases). V was trimmed by 7 bases and J by 4 bases, leaving 11 bases between them. This CDR3 is 13 amino acids long. CDR1 MDHEN and CDR2 SYDVKM come from the germline V gene. CDR3 region: CASTLGGNQPQHF. DNA for the CDR3: TGTGCCAGCACCCTCGGGGGGAATCAGCCCCAGCATTTT.

This clone was seen only once. J is TRBJ1-5 and V is TRBV28; 7 bases fit TRBD1. This CDR3 comprises 15 residues. The germline V gene has CDR1 MDHEN and CDR2 SYDVKM. V shed 3 bases and J 5 bases; nucleotides not matched to a gene: 7. The CDR3 region is CASSFLTGPHQPQHF. Here the CDR3 DNA reads TGTGCCAGCAGTTTTTTGACAGGGCCTCATCAGCCCCAGCATTTT.

The genes are TRBV9 and TRBJ2-7; unclear D gene. The CDR3 spans 13 residues. The germline V and J ends were trimmed by 3 bases and 2 bases, with 9 bases remaining between them. CDR1 SGDLS and CDR2 YYNGEE come from the germline V gene. CDR3: CASSAPGTYEQYF. In DNA, the CDR3 is TGTGCCAGCAGCGCTCCAGGAACCTACGAGCAGTACTTC.

This chain joins TRBV18 and TRBJ2-2; 8 nucleotides line up with TRBD1. Trimming cost V 3 bases and J 4 bases; bases outside gene matches: 4. The CDR3 length is 15 residues. Germline V gene lookup returns CDR1 KGHSH and CDR2 LQKENI. The CDR3 here is CASSPDRDFTGELFF. The CDR3 DNA follows: TGTGCCAGCTCACCGGACAGGGACTTCACCGGGGAGCTGTTTTTT.

The CDR3, as DNA: TGTGCCAGCAGCGCTCCCGGAGGTGATACGCAGTATTTT. It codes for CASSAPGGDTQYF. V usage is TRBV7-9 and J usage is TRBJ2-3; possibly TRBD2 for D (5 bases). The CDR3 spans 13 residues. Trimming removed 5 bases at V and 6 bases at J, with 12 bases between. Per germline, CDR1 SEHNR and CDR2 FQNEAQ (reference sequence).